This T cell receptor beta chain comes out of a study of blood T cell repertoires in COVID-19. The overall study: Specimens from acute and convalescent COVID-19 originated in the United States, Italy and Spain. T cells, B-cell-depleted T cells, or PBMCs provided the cDNA or gDNA that served as material.

The germline gives CDR1 SNHLY, CDR2 FYNNEI. This CDR3 spans 13 amino acids. The V gene lost 4 bases and the J gene lost 7 bases, with 10 bases spanning the gap. Authors' data handling: It was from reference gene primer amplification that nucleated cell counts were estimated. Measured with immunoSEQ multiplex PCR; TCRdb has only the in-frame clones, and not every one. V and J calls and clone size are those listed in that table; D and trimming were worked out from the DNA. The sample holds more than 95,000 clones, approximately 89% seen once. Specimen: peripheral blood. The source is a woman aged 80 or over in a cohort sampled during active COVID-19. The V and J genes are TRBV2 and TRBJ2-2, with a possible D match to TRBD2 (6 bases). Here the CDR3 reads CASSAGVGGELFF. The CDR3 region has the DNA TGTGCCAGCAGTGCGGGAGTCGGCGGGGAGCTGTTTTTT.